One and the same sample provided the 27 T cell receptor beta chains below, sequenced in a study of identical twins (dated by TCRdb to the mid-2010s). Receptor libraries were prepared by 5' RACE. These reads were obtained on an Illumina HiSeq 2000. TCRdb's own reprocessing of the public reads used fastp at Q25 and MiXCR and kept productive beta chains. One record per CDR3 amino acid sequence lists the most common genes and DNA. In all, the sample holds 350,000 to 600,000 distinct CDR3 sequences, and about 14% of those were seen once. Of the sample, roughly 0.5% is held by the ten largest clones. The same specimen was also included in a second study, on yellow fever vaccine responses in identical twins.

Material: CD4+ T cells sorted from blood. Source of these receptors: a woman between 18 and 29 years old in good health.

This clonotype was counted ten times or more. The CDR3 sequence is CASSQNLIYNEQFF. Here the CDR3 DNA reads TGTGCCAGCAGCCAAAACCTCATATACAATGAGCAGTTCTTC. The chain uses TRBV3-1 and TRBJ2-1; no clear D. The CDR3 runs 14 residues. The germline V gene has CDR1 LGHDT and CDR2 YNNKEL (reference sequence). V was trimmed by 2 bases and J by 4 bases, leaving 9 bases between them.

The DNA for the CDR3 is TGCAGGGGGGAAGACAGGAACACCGGGGAGCTGTTTTTT. It yields the protein CRGEDRNTGELFF. This chain connects TRBV20-1 to TRBJ2-2; either TRBD1 or TRBD2 may fit D (5 bases each). CDR1 is DFQATT, CDR2 SNEGSKA, per germline (reference sequence). This CDR3 is built from 13 residues.

A few counts support this clonotype. This rearrangement joins TRBV20-1 to TRBJ2-7; 9 bases match TRBD2. Germline-derived CDR1 and CDR2 are DFQATT and SNEGSKA (reference sequence). The V segment lost 0 bases and the J segment 1 base; nucleotides outside the gene matches: 7. The CDR3 contains 16 residues. The CDR3, as DNA: TGCAGTGCTAGAGATCCCCTAGCGGGACCATCCTACGAGCAGTACTTC. Its protein is CSARDPLAGPSYEQYF.

This clonotype was observed a handful of times. CDR3: CAILSRTGNNEQFF. The CDR3 DNA follows: TGTGCCATCTTAAGTCGGACAGGGAACAATGAGCAGTTCTTC. The genes are TRBV10-3 and TRBJ2-1; TRBD1 matches 8 bases. Trimming removed 8 bases from V and 5 bases from J; junction bases left unmatched: 8. The CDR3 runs to 14 residues. CDR1 and CDR2 (germline): ENHRY, SYGVKD.

The chain recombines TRBV6-2 or TRBV6-3 with TRBJ2-7, with no clear D. The germline V and J ends were trimmed by 0 bases and 7 bases, with 13 bases remaining between them. Per germline, CDR1 MNHEY and CDR2 SVGEGT. The CDR3 loop spans 14 amino acids. Written as DNA, the CDR3 is TGTGCCAGCAGTTACTCGAAGAGGCTAGTAGAGCAGTACTTC. Encoded protein: CASSYSKRLVEQYF.

This clonotype was counted a few times. V usage is TRBV28 and J usage is TRBJ2-3; D remains unclear. Germline CDR1 and CDR2: MDHEN and SYDVKM. This CDR3 contains 15 residues. V was trimmed by 8 bases and J by 6 bases, leaving 21 bases between them. The CDR3 is CASPDALRPSDTQYF. In nucleotides, the CDR3 is TGTGCCAGCCCCGACGCCCTCAGACCATCCGATACGCAGTATTTT.

This clonotype appeared a few times. The chain combines TRBV20-1 with TRBJ2-1; 12 bases match TRBD2. Germline V gene lookup returns CDR1 DFQATT and CDR2 SNEGSKA (reference sequence). CDR3 size: 14 residues. The junction had 4 bases not matched to a gene; V was cut back by 6 bases and J by 4 bases. CDR3 nucleotide sequence: TGCAGTGCACGGACTAGCGGGATGTACAATGAGCAGTTCTTC. Translation: CSARTSGMYNEQFF.

The V and J genes are TRBV6-5 and TRBJ1-2; TRBD1 agrees at 7 bases. This CDR3 has 16 amino acids. Germline CDR1 and CDR2: MNHEY and SVGAGI. V gave up 0 bases and J gave up 5 bases; unmatched junction bases: 9. The CDR3 sequence: CASSYSAPGQIYGYTF. The DNA of the CDR3 is TGTGCCAGCAGTTACTCGGCTCCGGGACAGATTTATGGCTACACCTTC.

In this sample, this clonotype turned up a few times. The chain is built from TRBV29-1 and TRBJ2-5; 11 bases agree with TRBD2. This CDR3 region has 12 residues. Germline V gene lookup returns CDR1 SQVTM and CDR2 ANQGSEA. In DNA form, the CDR3 reads TGCACCGGACTAGCGGGCGCAGAGACCCAGTACTTC. Protein product: CTGLAGAETQYF.

This clonotype was counted many times. The rearrangement joins TRBV12-3 or TRBV12-4 to TRBJ2-6; D ambiguous. Trimming took 5 bases from V and 5 from J, leaving 10 bases between them. The CDR3 has 14 amino acids. CDR3 sequence reads: CASSTDGRANVLTF. The CDR3 bases are TGTGCCAGCAGTACGGATGGTCGGGCCAACGTCCTGACTTTC.

This clonotype was seen a few times. The chain is built from TRBV10-3 and TRBJ2-7, with 13 bases matching TRBD2. Germline values: CDR1 ENHRY, CDR2 SYGVKD. The CDR3 extends over 19 amino acids. V gave up 4 bases and J gave up 2 bases; unmatched junction bases: 14. This chain's CDR3 is CAISGSTSGREKPPYEQYF. In DNA form, the CDR3 reads TGTGCCATCAGTGGTTCCACTAGCGGGAGGGAAAAGCCACCCTACGAGCAGTACTTC.

Only one count was recorded for this clonotype. This chain connects TRBV3-1 to TRBJ2-3; no firm D call. The CDR3 contains 14 residues. The ends were cut back, 4 bases at V and 1 base at J, with 9 bases in the middle. The germline V gene encodes CDR1 LGHDT and CDR2 YNNKEL (reference sequence). For the CDR3, the DNA is TGTGCCAGCAGCCGTTGGATCGGCACAGATACGCAGTATTTT. Encoded protein: CASSRWIGTDTQYF.

The chain recombines TRBV5-1 with TRBJ1-4; D remains unclear. Germline CDR1 is SGHRS and CDR2 is YFSETQ. V was cut by 4 bases and J by 8 bases, with 12 bases left in between. CDR3 length equals 13 residues. CDR3 sequence (DNA): TGCGCCAGCAGCCCTGGAGGTGAAGAAAAACTGTTTTTT. It encodes CASSPGGEEKLFF.

The CDR3 protein is CASSLVSGGSGEQFF. The CDR3 region has the DNA TGTGCCAGCAGCTTGGTTAGCGGGGGGTCGGGGGAGCAGTTCTTC. The chain combines TRBV5-8 with TRBJ2-1; 10 nucleotides align to TRBD2. Germline lookup yields CDR1 SGHTS and CDR2 YDEGEE. Germline trimming cut 0 bases from V and 10 bases from J; bases unmatched to any gene: 7. The CDR3 has 15 amino acids.

The table lists this clonotype with a few counts. The CDR3 here is CASSQSPPGTLSYEQYF. The CDR3 bases are TGCGCCAGCAGCCAATCCCCCCCCGGGACACTATCCTACGAGCAGTACTTC. The chain is built from TRBV4-1 and TRBJ2-7; tentatively, D is TRBD1 (6 bases). The CDR3 totals 17 residues. The V end was cut by 2 bases, the J end by 1 base, with 18 bases between. From germline, CDR1 is MGHRA and CDR2 YSYEKL.

CDR3 protein: CASSLMRRGGGVKNIQYF. CDR3 nucleotide sequence: TGTGCCAGCAGCTTAATGCGTCGAGGGGGAGGTGTCAAAAACATTCAGTACTTC. J is TRBJ2-4 and V is TRBV7-8; D may match TRBD1 or TRBD2 (6 bases each). CDR1 and CDR2 from the germline V gene are SGHVS and FQNEAQ. The CDR3 spans 18 residues. V was shortened by 2 bases and J by 3 bases, with 20 bases between the two germline ends.

This clonotype has only a few counts. The rearrangement joins TRBV20-1 to TRBJ2-7; D remains unclear. The CDR3 consists of 12 residues. CDR1 and CDR2 from the germline V gene are DFQATT and SNEGSKA (reference sequence). V dropped 3 bases and J dropped 12 bases, with 18 bases sitting between them. The CDR3 is CSASSSTRIAYF. CDR3 bases: TGCAGTGCTAGTTCCTCTACCCGGATTGCGTACTTC.

There are a few counts of this clonotype. This sequence joins TRBV3-1 and TRBJ2-2, with TRBD2 matching over 8 bases. Germline trimming cut 2 bases from V and 3 bases from J; bases unmatched to any gene: 17. There are 20 residues in the CDR3. Germline V CDR1 and CDR2: LGHDT, YNNKEL (reference sequence). Here the CDR3 DNA reads TGTGCCAGCAGCCAACCCCCGGTCTCTGGGCGGGGGGAGGACACCGGGGAGCTGTTTTTT. Residues: CASSQPPVSGRGEDTGELFF. The whole variable domain, filled in from reference TRBV3-1 and TRBJ2-2, reads DTAVSQTPKYLVTQMGNDKSIKCEQNLGHDTMYWYKQDSKKFLKIMFSYNNKELIINETVPNRFSPKSPDKAHLNLHINSLELGDSAVYFCASSQPPVSGRGEDTGELFFGEGSRLTVL.

V usage is TRBV20-1 and J usage is TRBJ1-6, with D uncertain. There are 14 residues in the CDR3. Germline-derived CDR1 and CDR2 are DFQATT and SNEGSKA (reference sequence). V dropped 6 bases and J dropped 4 bases, with 13 bases sitting between them. The CDR3 DNA reads TGCAGTGCCCACCGGGCCGAATATAATTCACCCCTCCACTTT. It is translated as CSAHRAEYNSPLHF.

This clonotype was observed at least ten times. This sequence joins TRBV6-5 and TRBJ2-1; 10 bases are shared with TRBD2. V shed 2 bases and J 7 bases; nucleotides not matched to a gene: 11. This CDR3 contains 17 residues. Germline V gene lookup returns CDR1 MNHEY and CDR2 SVGAGI. DNA for the CDR3: TGTGCCAGCAGTTACGTGGCTAGCGGGGGTCCGGGGAATGAGCAGTTCTTC. It codes for CASSYVASGGPGNEQFF.

The rearrangement links TRBV29-1 to TRBJ2-2; D is undetermined. The CDR3 is 13 residues long. Trimming left V 4 bases short and J 6 bases short, with 12 bases between. Germline assignment: CDR1 SQVTM and CDR2 ANQGSEA. CDR3 loop: CSVVIAVPGELFF. Written as DNA, the CDR3 is TGCAGCGTTGTGATCGCGGTTCCCGGGGAGCTGTTTTTT.

The V and J genes are TRBV28 and TRBJ2-7; D possibly corresponds to TRBD1 (7 bases). V lost 5 bases and J 2 bases, leaving 22 bases between the germline ends. Germline CDR1 reads MDHEN; CDR2 reads SYDVKM. The CDR3 is 17 residues long. CDR3 sequence: CASSLIGTLTGPYEQYF. DNA for the CDR3: TGTGCCAGCAGTCTGATCGGGACTTTGACAGGGCCCTACGAGCAGTACTTC.

This chain connects TRBV6-5 to TRBJ2-5; D might be TRBD1 (5 bases). This CDR3 comprises 15 residues. Trimming left V 0 bases short and J 3 bases short, with 11 bases between. The germline CDR1 and CDR2 sequences are MNHEY and SVGAGI. The CDR3 DNA is TGTGCCAGCAGTTACTCTCCCAGGGTGGAAGAGACCCAGTACTTC. It translates to CASSYSPRVEETQYF.

This clonotype was detected only a few times. The V and J genes are TRBV5-1 and TRBJ2-1, with 11 bases lining up with TRBD2. This CDR3 region has 15 residues. V lost 4 bases to trimming and J lost 3 bases; unmatched junction nucleotides: 3. CDR1 is SGHRS and CDR2 is YFSETQ in the germline V gene. The CDR3 sequence: CASSKTSGGYNEQFF. In nucleotides, the CDR3 is TGCGCCAGCAGCAAAACTAGCGGGGGCTACAATGAGCAGTTCTTC.

Many counts were recorded for this clonotype. The rearrangement joins TRBV3-1 to TRBJ2-1; tentative D call: TRBD2 (6 bases). The length of the CDR3 is 15 residues. Germline V gives CDR1 LGHDT, CDR2 YNNKEL (reference sequence). The ends were cut back, 4 bases at V and 0 bases at J, with 10 bases in the middle. The CDR3 sequence is CASSPPSVSYNEQFF. CDR3 nucleotide sequence: TGTGCCAGCAGCCCACCTAGCGTCTCCTACAATGAGCAGTTCTTC.

The rearrangement uses TRBV4-3 and TRBJ2-1; 10 nucleotides line up with TRBD2. The V segment lost 4 bases and the J segment 3 bases; nucleotides outside the gene matches: 15. Germline CDR1 is LGHNA and CDR2 is YSLEER. This CDR3 spans 19 amino acids. The DNA for the CDR3 is TGCGCCAGCAGCCGGTACGCTAGCGGGAGTTTTCAAGTCTACAATGAGCAGTTCTTC. Its translation is CASSRYASGSFQVYNEQFF.

The chain is built from TRBV29-1 and TRBJ1-1; no reliable D call. Germline CDR1 is SQVTM and CDR2 is ANQGSEA. The CDR3 length is 12 residues. V lost 1 base and J lost 5, with 8 bases in between. DNA for the CDR3: TGCAGCGTTGAAGTCACCAGGACTGAAGCTTTCTTT. This encodes CSVEVTRTEAFF.